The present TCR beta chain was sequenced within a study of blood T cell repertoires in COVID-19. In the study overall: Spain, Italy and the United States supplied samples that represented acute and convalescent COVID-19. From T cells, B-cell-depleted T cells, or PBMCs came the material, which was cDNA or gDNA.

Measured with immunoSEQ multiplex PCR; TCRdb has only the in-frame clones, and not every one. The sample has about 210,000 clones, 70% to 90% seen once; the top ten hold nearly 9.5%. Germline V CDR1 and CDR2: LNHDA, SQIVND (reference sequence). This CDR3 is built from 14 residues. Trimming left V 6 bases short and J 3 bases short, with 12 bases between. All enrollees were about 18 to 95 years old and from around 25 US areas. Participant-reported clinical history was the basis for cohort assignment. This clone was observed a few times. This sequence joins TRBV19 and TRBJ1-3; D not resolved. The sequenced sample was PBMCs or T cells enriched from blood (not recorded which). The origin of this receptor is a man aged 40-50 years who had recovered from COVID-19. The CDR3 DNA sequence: TGTGCCAGTAGACTCGGAAGGAGTGGAAACACCATATATTTT. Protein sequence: CASRLGRSGNTIYF. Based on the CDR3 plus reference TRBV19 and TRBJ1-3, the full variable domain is DGGITQSPKYLFRKEGQNVTLSCEQNLNHDAMYWYRQDPGQGLRLIYYSQIVNDFQKGDIAEGYSVSREKKESFPLTVTSAQKNPTAFYLCASRLGRSGNTIYFGEGSWLTVV.